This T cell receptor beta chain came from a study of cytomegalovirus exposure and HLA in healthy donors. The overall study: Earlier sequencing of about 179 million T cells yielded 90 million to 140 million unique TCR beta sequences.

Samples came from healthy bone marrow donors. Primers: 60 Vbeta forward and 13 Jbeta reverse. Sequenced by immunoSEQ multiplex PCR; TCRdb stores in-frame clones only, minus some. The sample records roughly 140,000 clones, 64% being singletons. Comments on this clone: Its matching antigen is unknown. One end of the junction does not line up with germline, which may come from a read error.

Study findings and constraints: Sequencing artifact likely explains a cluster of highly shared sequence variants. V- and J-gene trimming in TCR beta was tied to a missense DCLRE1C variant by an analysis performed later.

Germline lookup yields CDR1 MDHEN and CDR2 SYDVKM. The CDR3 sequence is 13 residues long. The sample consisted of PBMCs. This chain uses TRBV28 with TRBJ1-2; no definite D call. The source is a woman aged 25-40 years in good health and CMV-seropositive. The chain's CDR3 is CATSAGILRGYTF. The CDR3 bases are TGTGCCACCAGTGCGGGCATCTTACGGGGCTACACCTTC.